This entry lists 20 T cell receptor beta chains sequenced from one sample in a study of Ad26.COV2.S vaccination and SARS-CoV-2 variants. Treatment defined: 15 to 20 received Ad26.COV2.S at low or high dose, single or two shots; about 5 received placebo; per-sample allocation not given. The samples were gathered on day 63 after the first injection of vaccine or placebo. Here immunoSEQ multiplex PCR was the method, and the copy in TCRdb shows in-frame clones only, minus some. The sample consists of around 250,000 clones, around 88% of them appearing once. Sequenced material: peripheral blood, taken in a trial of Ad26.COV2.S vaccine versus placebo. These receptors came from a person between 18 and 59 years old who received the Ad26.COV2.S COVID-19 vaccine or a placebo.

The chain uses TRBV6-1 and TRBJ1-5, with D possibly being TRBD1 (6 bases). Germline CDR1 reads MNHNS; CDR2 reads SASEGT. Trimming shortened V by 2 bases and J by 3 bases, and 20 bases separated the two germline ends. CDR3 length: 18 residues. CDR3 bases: TGTGCCAGCAGTGAATATTTCGGGACAACCCCACTCAATCAGCCCCAGCATTTT. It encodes CASSEYFGTTPLNQPQHF.

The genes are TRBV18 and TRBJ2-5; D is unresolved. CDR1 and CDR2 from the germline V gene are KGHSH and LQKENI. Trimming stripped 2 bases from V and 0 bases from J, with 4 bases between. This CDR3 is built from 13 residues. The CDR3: CASSPTYQETQYF. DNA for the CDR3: TGTGCCAGCTCACCAACGTACCAAGAGACCCAGTACTTC.

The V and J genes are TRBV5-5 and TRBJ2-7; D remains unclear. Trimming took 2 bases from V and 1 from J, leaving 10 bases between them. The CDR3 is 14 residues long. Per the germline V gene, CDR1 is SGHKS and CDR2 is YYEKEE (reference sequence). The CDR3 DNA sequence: TGTGCCAGCAGCTTTGTCTGGGGTTCCTACGAGCAGTACTTC. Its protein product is CASSFVWGSYEQYF. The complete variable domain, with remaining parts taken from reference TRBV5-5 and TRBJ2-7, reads DAGVTQSPTHLIKTRGQQVTLRCSPISGHKSVSWYQQVLGQGPQFIFQYYEKEERGRGNFPDRFSARQFPNYSSELNVNALLLGDSALYLCASSFVWGSYEQYFGPGTRLTVT.

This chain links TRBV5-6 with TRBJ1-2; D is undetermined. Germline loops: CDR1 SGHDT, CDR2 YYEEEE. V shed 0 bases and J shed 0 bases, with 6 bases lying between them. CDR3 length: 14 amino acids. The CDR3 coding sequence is TGTGCCAGCAGCTTGGAGTTAGCTAACTATGGCTACACCTTC. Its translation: CASSLELANYGYTF.

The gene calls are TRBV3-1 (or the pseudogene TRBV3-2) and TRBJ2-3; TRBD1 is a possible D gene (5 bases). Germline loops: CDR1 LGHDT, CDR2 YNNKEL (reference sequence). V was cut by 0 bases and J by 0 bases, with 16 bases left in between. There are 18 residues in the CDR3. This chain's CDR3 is CASSQENGAYTSTDTQYF. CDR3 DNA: TGTGCCAGCAGCCAAGAGAATGGGGCGTACACTAGCACAGATACGCAGTATTTT.

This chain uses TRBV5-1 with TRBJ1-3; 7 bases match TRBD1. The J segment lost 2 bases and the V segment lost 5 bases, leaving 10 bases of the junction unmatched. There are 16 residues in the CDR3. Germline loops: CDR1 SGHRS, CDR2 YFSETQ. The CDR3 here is CASSFAGGKAGNTIYF. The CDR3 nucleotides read TGCGCCAGCAGTTTTGCAGGGGGAAAAGCTGGAAACACCATATATTTT. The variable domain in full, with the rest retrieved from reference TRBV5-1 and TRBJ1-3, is KAGVTQTPRYLIKTRGQQVTLSCSPISGHRSVSWYQQTPGQGLQFLFEYFSETQRNKGNFPGRFSGRQFSNSRSEMNVSTLELGDSALYLCASSFAGGKAGNTIYFGEGSWLTVV.

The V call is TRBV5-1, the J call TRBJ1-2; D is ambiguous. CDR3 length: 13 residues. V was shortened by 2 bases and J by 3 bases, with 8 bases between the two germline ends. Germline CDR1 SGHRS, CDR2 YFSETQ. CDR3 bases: TGCGCCAGCAGCTTAAATTCCTACTATGGCTACACCTTC. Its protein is CASSLNSYYGYTF.

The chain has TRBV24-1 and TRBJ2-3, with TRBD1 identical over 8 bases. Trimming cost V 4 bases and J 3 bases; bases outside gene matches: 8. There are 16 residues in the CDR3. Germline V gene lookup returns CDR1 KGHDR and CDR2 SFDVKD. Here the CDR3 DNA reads TGTGCCACCAGTGACCTCAGGGGGCCATTTACAGATACGCAGTATTTT. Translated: CATSDLRGPFTDTQYF.

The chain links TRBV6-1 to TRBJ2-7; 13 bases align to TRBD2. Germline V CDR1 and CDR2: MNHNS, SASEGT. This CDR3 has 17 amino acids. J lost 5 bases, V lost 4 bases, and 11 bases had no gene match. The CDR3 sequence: CASSALGGLAGQNEQYV. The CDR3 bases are TGTGCCAGCAGTGCCCTCGGGGGACTAGCGGGACAGAACGAGCAGTACGTC.

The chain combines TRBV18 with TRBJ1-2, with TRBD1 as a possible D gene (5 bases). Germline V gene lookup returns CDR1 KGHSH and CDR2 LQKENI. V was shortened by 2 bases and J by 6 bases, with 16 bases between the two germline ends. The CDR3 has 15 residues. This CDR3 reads CASSPSLSGGNGYTF. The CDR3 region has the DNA TGTGCCAGCTCACCATCCCTCAGTGGGGGGAATGGCTACACCTTC.

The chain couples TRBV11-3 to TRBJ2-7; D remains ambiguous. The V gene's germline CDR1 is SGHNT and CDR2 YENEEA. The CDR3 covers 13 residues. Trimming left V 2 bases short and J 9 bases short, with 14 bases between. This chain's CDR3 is CASSLNRVAMQYF. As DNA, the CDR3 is TGTGCCAGCAGCTTAAATAGGGTGGCGATGCAGTACTTC.

CDR3 DNA: TGTGCCTGGAGTGAAGGGCTATATCAGCCCCAGCATTTT. As protein: CAWSEGLYQPQHF. The V call is TRBV30, the J call TRBJ1-5; D unresolved. The CDR3 totals 13 residues. Germline V gene sequence: CDR1 GTSNPN, CDR2 SVGIG (reference sequence). Trimming removed 1 base from V and 5 bases from J, with 9 bases in between.

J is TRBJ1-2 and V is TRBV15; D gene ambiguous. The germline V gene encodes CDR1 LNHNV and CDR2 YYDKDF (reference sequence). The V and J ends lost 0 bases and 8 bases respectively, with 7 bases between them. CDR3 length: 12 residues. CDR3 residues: CATSRDQSGYTF. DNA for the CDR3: TGTGCCACCAGCAGAGATCAGTCCGGCTACACCTTC.

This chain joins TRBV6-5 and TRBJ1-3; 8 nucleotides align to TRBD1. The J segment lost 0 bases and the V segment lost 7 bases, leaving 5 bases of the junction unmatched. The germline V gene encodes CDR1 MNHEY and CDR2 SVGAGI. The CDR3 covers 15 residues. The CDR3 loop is CASKATGGSGNTIYF. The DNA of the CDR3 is TGTGCCAGCAAGGCTACAGGGGGCTCTGGAAACACCATATATTTT.

CDR3 nucleotides: TGTGCCAGCAGCCGAAACTCTGGGGCCAACGTCCTGACTTTC. It yields the protein CASSRNSGANVLTF. The chain is built from TRBV6-2 or TRBV6-3 and TRBJ2-6; D gene unclear. The CDR3 is made up of 14 amino acids. Germline loops: CDR1 MNHEY, CDR2 SVGEGT. Trimming shortened V by 6 bases and J by 0 bases, and 6 bases separated the two germline ends.

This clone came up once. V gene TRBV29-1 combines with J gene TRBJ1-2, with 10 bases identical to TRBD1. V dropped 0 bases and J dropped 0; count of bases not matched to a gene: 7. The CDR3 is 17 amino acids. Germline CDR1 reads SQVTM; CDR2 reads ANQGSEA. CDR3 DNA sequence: TGCAGCGTTGAAGACCCCGGGACAGGGGCTGCTAACTATGGCTACACCTTC. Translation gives CSVEDPGTGAANYGYTF.

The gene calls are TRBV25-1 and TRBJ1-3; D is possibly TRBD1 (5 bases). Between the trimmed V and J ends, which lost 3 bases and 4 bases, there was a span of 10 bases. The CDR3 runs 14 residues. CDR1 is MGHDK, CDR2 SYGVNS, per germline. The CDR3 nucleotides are TGTGCCAGCAGTGAGCGCAGGGACGGAAACACCATATATTTT. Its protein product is CASSERRDGNTIYF.

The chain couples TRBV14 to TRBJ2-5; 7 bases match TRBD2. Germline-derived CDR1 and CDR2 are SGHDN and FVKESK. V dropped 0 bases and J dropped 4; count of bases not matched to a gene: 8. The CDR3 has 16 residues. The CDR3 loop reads CASSQDPGGSGETQYF. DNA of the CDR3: TGTGCCAGCAGCCAAGATCCCGGGGGGAGTGGAGAGACCCAGTACTTC.

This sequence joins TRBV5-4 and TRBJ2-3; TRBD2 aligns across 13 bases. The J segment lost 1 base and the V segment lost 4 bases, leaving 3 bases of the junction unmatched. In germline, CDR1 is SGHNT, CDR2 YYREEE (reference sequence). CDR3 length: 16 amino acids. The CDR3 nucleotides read TGTGCCAGCAGCCGTGGACTAGCGGGAGGCACAGATACGCAGTATTTT. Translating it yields CASSRGLAGGTDTQYF.

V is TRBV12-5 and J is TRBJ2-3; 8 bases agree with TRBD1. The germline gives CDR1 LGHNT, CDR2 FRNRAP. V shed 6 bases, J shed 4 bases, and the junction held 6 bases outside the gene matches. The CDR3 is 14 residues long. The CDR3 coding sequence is TGTGCTAGTGGAGGACAGGGCGGTTCAGATACGCAGTATTTT. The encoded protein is CASGGQGGSDTQYF.